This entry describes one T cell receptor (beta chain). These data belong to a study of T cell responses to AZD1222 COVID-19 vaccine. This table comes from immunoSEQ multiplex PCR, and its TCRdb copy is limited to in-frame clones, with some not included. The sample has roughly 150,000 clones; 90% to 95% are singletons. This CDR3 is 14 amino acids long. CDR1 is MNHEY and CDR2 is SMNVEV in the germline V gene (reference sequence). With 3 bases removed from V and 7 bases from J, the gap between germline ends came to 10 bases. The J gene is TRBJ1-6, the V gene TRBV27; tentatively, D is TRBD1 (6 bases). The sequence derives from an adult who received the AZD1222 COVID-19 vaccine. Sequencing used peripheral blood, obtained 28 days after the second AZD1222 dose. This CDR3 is CASSFDRLNSPLHF. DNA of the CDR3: TGTGCCAGCAGTTTCGACAGGCTGAATTCACCCCTCCACTTT.